This entry describes one TCR beta chain. Its target antigen remains unknown. No base quality values were provided; no much bigger clone lies one nucleotide off. The data are from a study of blood T cell repertoires in COVID-19 (dated by TCRdb to 2020 to 2021). Background for the entire study: The collaborator samples originated in the United States, Italy and Spain and spanned the acute and convalescent phases of COVID-19. Sample metadata almost always included a de-identified subject ID, COVID-19 status, age in years and sex. The repertoires were made available in a free public database intended to serve as a resource for research on the immune response to SARS-CoV-2. The dataset comprised deeply sampled blood TCRbeta repertoires from subjects exposed to, actively infected with, or recovered from COVID-19. The samples were drawn from the first 160 participants of the ongoing ImmuneRACE study and from 1,254 subjects provided by 6 global collaborators. The material from the prospective study consisted of cDNA or gDNA derived from T cells, B-cell-depleted T cells, or PBMCs. HLA class I and class II types, where available, came from metadata supplied by the sample provider rather than from assay-based typing. Overall study results and their limits: How much clinical and demographic metadata was included differed by source and by participant, and the metadata was provided uncurated.

TCRbeta CDR3 regions were amplified from genomic DNA using the immunoSEQ Assay, a bias-controlled multiplex PCR. The original methods were these. Within the assay, amplification of reference gene primers was used to estimate how many nucleated cells each sample contained. To quantify the absolute abundance of each unique TCRbeta CDR3 rearrangement, sequence reads were collapsed and filtered. For each sample, productive Simpson clonality was calculated by taking the square root of Simpson's diversity index across productive rearrangements. TCRdb stores this immuneACCESS table with in-frame sequences only. Part of the clones is absent; in the studies checked, under half of the shortfall reflects unresolved V genes, and no reason is known for the rest. The V and J calls and the clone size are those of that table, but D and trimming were determined from the DNA. This sample gives a few hundred thousand clones in total; less than 90% of them show up just once. Almost 3% of the sample lies in the top ten.

Taken from cysteine to phenylalanine, the CDR3 has 12 residues. The entry retains the CDR3 DNA only, 36 bases that are in frame from base 1. The germline V gene gives CDR1 as SQVTM and CDR2 as ANQGSEA. V gives up 6 bases and J gives up 4 bases, and the segment between their germline ends measures 12 bases. Participants in the prospective study were enrolled through a virtual design, were aged roughly 18 to 90 years, and lived in approximately 25 United States geographic areas. Cohort assignment in the prospective study relied on participant-reported clinical history from a screening survey and a study questionnaire. For ImmuneRACE Cohort 3, a participant was defined as recovered based on two consecutive negative NP/OP PCR tests, clearance by a healthcare professional, or resolution of symptoms. In the prospective study, whole blood, serum and a nasopharyngeal or oropharyngeal swab were collected from each participant by mobile phlebotomists. Prospective study participants could optionally give additional blood draws and questionnaires over an approximately 2-month period. Prospective study blood samples were shipped either frozen or at room temperature before DNA extraction.

The sequenced sample consisted of PBMCs or T cells enriched from blood (not recorded which). The source of this sequence is a woman in her twenties or thirties who had recovered from COVID-19. The rearrangement combines TRBV29-1 with TRBJ1-2; the D gene identity is not certain. The DNA sequence is as follows: TGCAGCGTGACCAGACAAGTCTATGGCTACACCTTC. This sequence encodes CSVTRQVYGYTF.